This TCR beta chain was obtained from a study of cytomegalovirus exposure and HLA in healthy donors. Study outcomes and limitations: Listed as cytomegalovirus-associated were about 160 TCR beta chains. TCR beta V- and J-gene trimming, according to a later analysis, was linked to a missense DCLRE1C variant. Accurate predictions that matched the HLA-A and HLA-B alleles of most subjects were reportedly made from TCR beta sequences.

Vbeta (60) and Jbeta (13) primers were used in the PCR. As handled by the study authors: A later analysis tallied 75 million to 80 million unique TCR beta chains, around 12 million of them shared. Data came from immunoSEQ multiplex PCR; TCRdb stores just in-frame clones and leaves some out. V and J calls plus clone size are reproduced from that table; the DNA served to infer D and trimming. Of over 70,000 clones listed, 74% are singletons. In the case of this clone: What it recognizes is unknown.

The CDR3 is 15 residues long. Germline V gene lookup returns CDR1 MGHRA and CDR2 YSYEKL. V gave up 2 bases and J gave up 6 bases; unmatched junction bases: 7. The origin of this receptor is a human donor in good health. The rearrangement links TRBV4-1 to TRBJ2-3; 8 bases are a match to TRBD2. Sequencing used PBMCs. CDR3 sequence reads: CASSQYGRAGDTQYF. The CDR3 DNA reads TGCGCCAGCAGCCAATACGGGAGGGCCGGCGATACGCAGTATTTT.